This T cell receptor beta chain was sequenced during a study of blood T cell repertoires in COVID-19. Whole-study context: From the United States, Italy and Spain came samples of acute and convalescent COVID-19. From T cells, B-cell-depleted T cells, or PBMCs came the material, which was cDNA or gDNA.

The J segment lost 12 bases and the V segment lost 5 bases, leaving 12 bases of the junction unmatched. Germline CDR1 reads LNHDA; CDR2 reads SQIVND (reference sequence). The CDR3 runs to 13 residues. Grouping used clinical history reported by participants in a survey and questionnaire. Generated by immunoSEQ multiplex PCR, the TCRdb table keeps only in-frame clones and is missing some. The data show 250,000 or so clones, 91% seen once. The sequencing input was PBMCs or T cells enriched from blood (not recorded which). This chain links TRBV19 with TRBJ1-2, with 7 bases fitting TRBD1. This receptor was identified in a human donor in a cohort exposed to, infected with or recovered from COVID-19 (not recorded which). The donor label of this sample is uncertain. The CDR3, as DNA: TGTGCCAGTAGTCGCCAGGGGGATGGCGTTAACACCTTC. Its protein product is CASSRQGDGVNTF.